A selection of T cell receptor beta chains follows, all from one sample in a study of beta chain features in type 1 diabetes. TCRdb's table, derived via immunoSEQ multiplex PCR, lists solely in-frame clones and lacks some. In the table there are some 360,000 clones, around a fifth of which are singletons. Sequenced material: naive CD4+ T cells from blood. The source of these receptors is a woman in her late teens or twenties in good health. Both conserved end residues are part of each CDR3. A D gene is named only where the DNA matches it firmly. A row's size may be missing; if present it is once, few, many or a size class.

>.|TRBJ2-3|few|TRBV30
CAWSVRRGGGTDTQYF
TGTGCCTGGAGTGTACGGAGGGGCGGTGGCACAGATACGCAGTATTTT
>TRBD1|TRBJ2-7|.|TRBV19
CASSDGTGSLYEQYF
TGTGCCAGTAGCGATGGGACAGGGTCCCTATACGAGCAGTACTTC
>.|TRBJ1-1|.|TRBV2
CASEEDTMNTEAFF
TGTGCCAGCGAAGAGGATACTATGAACACTGAAGCTTTCTTT
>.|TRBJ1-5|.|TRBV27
CASSSQGSNQPQHF
TGTGCCAGCAGTTCCCAGGGTAGCAATCAGCCCCAGCATTTT
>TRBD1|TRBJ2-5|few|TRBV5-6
CASSSPPTGQETQYF
TGTGCCAGCAGCTCCCCACCGACAGGGCAAGAGACCCAGTACTTC
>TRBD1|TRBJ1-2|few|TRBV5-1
CASSLDRGAYGYTF
TGCGCCAGCAGCTTGGACAGGGGAGCCTATGGCTACACCTTC
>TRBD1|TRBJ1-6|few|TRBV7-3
CASSLNSGQGDSPLHF
TGTGCCAGCAGCTTAAATTCGGGACAGGGCGATTCACCCCTCCACTTT
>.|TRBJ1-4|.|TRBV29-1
CSVLSLYGDNEKLFF
TGCAGCGTTCTGTCCCTTTACGGGGATAATGAAAAACTGTTTTTT
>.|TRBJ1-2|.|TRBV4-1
CASSHTGGYTF
TGCGCCAGCAGCCATACGGGTGGCTACACCTTC
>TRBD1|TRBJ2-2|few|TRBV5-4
CASSRGQGLAGELFF
TGTGCCAGCAGCCGGGGACAGGGACTTGCCGGGGAGCTGTTTTTT
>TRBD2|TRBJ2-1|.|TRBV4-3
CASSHVYLAGGRDEQFF
TGCGCCAGCAGCCACGTTTACCTAGCGGGGGGGCGTGATGAGCAGTTCTTC
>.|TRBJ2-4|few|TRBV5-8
CASSPTGDIQYF
TGTGCCAGCAGCCCGACGGGGGACATTCAGTACTTC
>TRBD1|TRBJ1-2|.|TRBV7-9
CASSNSQGADGYTF
TGTGCCAGCAGCAACTCCCAGGGGGCAGATGGCTACACCTTC
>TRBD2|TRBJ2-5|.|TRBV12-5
CASGPGVGGEGETQYF
TGTGCTAGTGGCCCGGGAGTTGGCGGGGAGGGAGAGACCCAGTACTTC
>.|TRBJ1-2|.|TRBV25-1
CASSEYGEVGYTF
TGTGCCAGCAGTGAATATGGGGAGGTTGGCTACACCTTC
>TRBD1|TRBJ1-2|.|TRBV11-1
CASSLGQGSYGYTF
TGTGCCAGCAGCTTAGGACAGGGGTCCTATGGCTACACCTTC
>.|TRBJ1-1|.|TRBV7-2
CASSDFTEAFF
TGTGCCAGCAGCGACTTCACTGAAGCTTTCTTT
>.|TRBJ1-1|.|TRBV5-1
CASSLERLQNTEAFF
TGCGCCAGCAGCTTGGAAAGACTCCAGAACACTGAAGCTTTCTTT
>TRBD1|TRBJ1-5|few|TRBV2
CASRDLGQGGQPQHF
TGTGCCAGCAGGGACCTCGGACAGGGTGGGCAGCCCCAGCATTTT
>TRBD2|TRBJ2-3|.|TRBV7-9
CASSSGTSGLTDTQYF
TGTGCCAGCAGCAGCGGGACTAGCGGACTCACAGATACGCAGTATTTT
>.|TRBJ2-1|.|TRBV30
CAWGSITYNEQFF
TGTGCCTGGGGTTCTATTACCTACAATGAGCAGTTCTTC
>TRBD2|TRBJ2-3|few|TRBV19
CASSIWTSGAQDTQYF
TGTGCCAGTAGTATTTGGACTAGCGGGGCCCAAGATACGCAGTATTTT
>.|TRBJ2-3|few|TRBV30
CAWSSGSSLSTDTQYF
TGTGCCTGGAGTTCGGGGTCAAGTCTTAGCACAGATACGCAGTATTTT
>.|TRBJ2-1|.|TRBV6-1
CASSPGGSSYNEQFF
TGTGCCAGCAGCCCCGGAGGGAGCTCCTACAATGAGCAGTTCTTC
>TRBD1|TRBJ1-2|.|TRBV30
CAWSTSTGNGYTF
TGTGCCTGGAGTACCTCGACAGGGAATGGCTACACCTTC
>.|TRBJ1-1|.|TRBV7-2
CASSREREAFF
TGTGCCAGCAGCCGGGAGCGTGAAGCTTTCTTT
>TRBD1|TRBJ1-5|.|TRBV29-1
CSANTGDNQPQHF
TGCAGCGCCAATACAGGGGACAATCAGCCCCAGCATTTT
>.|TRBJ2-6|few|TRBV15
CATSGSRDNFYSGANVLTF
TGTGCCACCAGCGGTTCCCGGGACAACTTTTATTCTGGGGCCAACGTCCTGACTTTC
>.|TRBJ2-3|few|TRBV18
CASSPPGGDRTDTQYF
TGTGCCAGCTCACCACCCGGAGGCGATCGCACAGATACGCAGTATTTT
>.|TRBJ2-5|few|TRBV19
CASSIGPGLLKETQYF
TGTGCCAGTAGTATAGGACCAGGACTCCTTAAAGAGACCCAGTACTTC
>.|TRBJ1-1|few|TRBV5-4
CASSLGPVNTEAFF
TGTGCCAGCAGCTTGGGTCCCGTTAACACTGAAGCTTTCTTT
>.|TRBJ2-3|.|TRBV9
CASGGGRTDTQYF
TGTGCCTCCGGCGGGGGCCGGACAGATACGCAGTATTTT
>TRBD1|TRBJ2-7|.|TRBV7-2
CASSPGGTGGREQYF
TGTGCCAGCAGCCCAGGTGGGACAGGGGGAAGGGAGCAGTACTTC
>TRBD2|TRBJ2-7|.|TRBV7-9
CASSLGWRREGLNEQYF
TGTGCCAGCAGCTTAGGCTGGCGGCGGGAGGGGCTTAACGAGCAGTACTTC
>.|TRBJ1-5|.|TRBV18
CASSPPGQNQPQHF
TGTGCCAGCTCACCACCAGGACAGAATCAGCCCCAGCATTTT
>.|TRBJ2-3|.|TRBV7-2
CASSPGGTDTQYF
TGTGCCAGCAGCCCAGGTGGTACAGATACGCAGTATTTT
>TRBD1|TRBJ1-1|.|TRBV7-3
CASSTRDREDTEAFF
TGTGCCAGCAGCACCCGGGACAGGGAGGACACTGAAGCTTTCTTT
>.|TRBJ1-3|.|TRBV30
CAWATGFGNTIYF
TGTGCCTGGGCCACGGGGTTCGGAAACACCATATATTTT
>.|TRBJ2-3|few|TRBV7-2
CASSARTDTQYF
TGTGCCAGCAGCGCCCGGACAGATACGCAGTATTTT